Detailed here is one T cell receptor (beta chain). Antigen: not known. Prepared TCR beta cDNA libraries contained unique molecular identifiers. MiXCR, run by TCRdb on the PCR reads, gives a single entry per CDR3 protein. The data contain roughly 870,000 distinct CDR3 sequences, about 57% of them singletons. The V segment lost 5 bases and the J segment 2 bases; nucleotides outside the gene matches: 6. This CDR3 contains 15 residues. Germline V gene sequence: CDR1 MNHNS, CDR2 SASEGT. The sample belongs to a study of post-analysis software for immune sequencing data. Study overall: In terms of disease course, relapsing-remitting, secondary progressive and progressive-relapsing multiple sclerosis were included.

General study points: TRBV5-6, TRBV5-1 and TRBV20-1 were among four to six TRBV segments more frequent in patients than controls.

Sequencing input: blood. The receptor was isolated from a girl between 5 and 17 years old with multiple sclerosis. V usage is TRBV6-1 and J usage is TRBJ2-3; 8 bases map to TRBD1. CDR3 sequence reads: CASSLRDRYTDTQYF. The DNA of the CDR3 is TGTGCCAGCAGTCTCCGGGACAGGTACACAGATACGCAGTATTTT.